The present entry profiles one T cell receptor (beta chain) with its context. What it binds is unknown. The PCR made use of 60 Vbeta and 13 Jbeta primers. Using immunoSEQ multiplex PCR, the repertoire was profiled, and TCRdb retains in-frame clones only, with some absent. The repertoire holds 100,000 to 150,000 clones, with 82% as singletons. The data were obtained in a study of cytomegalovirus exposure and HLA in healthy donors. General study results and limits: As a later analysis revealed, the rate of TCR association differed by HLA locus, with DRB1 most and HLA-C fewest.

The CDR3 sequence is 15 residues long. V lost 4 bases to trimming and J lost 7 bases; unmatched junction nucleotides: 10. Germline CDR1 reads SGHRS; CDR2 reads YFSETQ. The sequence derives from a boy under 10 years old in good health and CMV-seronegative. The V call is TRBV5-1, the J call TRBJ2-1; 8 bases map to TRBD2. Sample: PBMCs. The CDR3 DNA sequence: TGCGCCAGCAGCCGGGACTCCCGGGGGGGGAATGAGCAGTTCTTC. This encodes CASSRDSRGGNEQFF.